This T cell receptor (beta chain) was obtained from a study of shared clonotypes between healthy human individuals. Source study methods: Quality scores were absent from the junction-only immunoSEQ sequences, so filtering differed. Clones were sequenced by immunoSEQ multiplex PCR, and TCRdb holds only the in-frame ones, with some missing. V, J and clone size are taken as reported in that table, and D and trimming were inferred from the DNA itself. The repertoire holds roughly 2,300,000 clones, roughly 90% seen once, with around 0.35% in the top ten. V lost 3 bases to trimming and J lost 2 bases, with 14 bases between them. CDR3 length: 16 residues. Germline assignment: CDR1 SGDLS and CDR2 YYNGEE. Overall study results and limits: For sorted subsets, rarefaction showed incomplete sequencing despite large depth.

For this clone: What it binds is unknown.

The sequence derives from a man aged 18-30 years in good health. Some clones in this sample may be carry-over from other donors' samples. The material sequenced was naive CD4+ T cells from PBMCs. Described subset: CD45RA+ positively selected. The chain uses TRBV9 and TRBJ1-4; TRBD1 might be the D (5 bases). CDR3 DNA sequence: TGTGCCAGCAGCGAAGGGGCGAGACCGACTAATGAAAAACTGTTTTTT. Translation: CASSEGARPTNEKLFF.